A selection of T cell receptor beta chains follows, all from one sample in a study of control samples from healthy donors and cancer patients. The repertoire was sequenced with immunoSEQ multiplex PCR; TCRdb's copy has only in-frame clones and lacks some. The sample shows 100,000 to 150,000 clones, 90% of them seen only once. The source material was blood. All receptors derive from a man aged 35 to 55 in good health. Each CDR3 is given with its conserved first and last residue. A D gene is named only where the DNA matches it firmly. For some rows the clone size is stated as once, few or many, or as a class when expanded; others skip it.

>-|TRBJ2-5|TRBV3-1/TRBV3-2|-
TGTGCCAGCAAAGGGTTCGGGGTTTTACAAGAGACCCAGTACTTC
CASKGFGVLQETQYF
>-|TRBJ2-3|TRBV5-1|-
TGCGCCAGCAGCTTGGAAGGGCAGGTGACAGATACGCAGTATTTT
CASSLEGQVTDTQYF
>-|TRBJ2-3|TRBV5-1|-
TGCGCCAGCAGCTTGGACCCGCGGATTACTAGCACAGATACGCAGTATTTT
CASSLDPRITSTDTQYF
>-|TRBJ1-2|TRBV4-1|-
TGCGCCAGCAGCTCCTCGGAGGGCAACTATGGCTACACCTTC
CASSSSEGNYGYTF
>-|TRBJ2-7|TRBV11-1|TRBD1
TGTGCCAGCAGCTTTCTGGACAGGGGACGTGGCGAGCAGTACTTC
CASSFLDRGRGEQYF
>-|TRBJ2-4|TRBV7-3|-
TGTGCCAGCAGCTCCGGGATCGGAAACATTCAGTACTTC
CASSSGIGNIQYF
>-|TRBJ1-1|TRBV3-1/TRBV3-2|-
TGTGCCAGCAGCCGGAATGGCTGGAACACTGAAGCTTTCTTT
CASSRNGWNTEAFF
>-|TRBJ1-5|TRBV6-5|-
TGTGCCAGCGGCCCAGTAGGTTATCAGCCCCAGCATTTT
CASGPVGYQPQHF
>-|TRBJ1-4|TRBV3-1/TRBV3-2|-
TGTGCCAGCAGCCAAGTCGAGGAAAAACTGTTTTTT
CASSQVEEKLFF
>-|TRBJ2-4|TRBV15|-
TGTGCCACCAGCAGGGAGAATCTTGGGGAAAACATTCAGTACTTC
CATSRENLGENIQYF
>-|TRBJ2-3|TRBV5-4|TRBD1
TGTGCCAGCAGCCATGGACAGGGTATGGGGACAGATACGCAGTATTTT
CASSHGQGMGTDTQYF
>-|TRBJ1-6|TRBV2|-
TGTGCCAGCAGTGATAGTGGCGGCATTGATTCACCCCTCCACTTT
CASSDSGGIDSPLHF
>-|TRBJ2-1|TRBV6-6|-
TGTGCCAGCAGTTACACCTCTAGTTCTGGTGATGAGCAGTTCTTC
CASSYTSSSGDEQFF
>once|TRBJ1-2|TRBV5-5|-
TGTGCCAGCAGCTTGGGGTCTCCCATGGGAATCTATGGCTACACCTTC
CASSLGSPMGIYGYTF
>-|TRBJ1-2|TRBV5-5|-
TGTGCCAGCAGCGGCGGGCAGGCCCTTCGAAGCTACACCTTC
CASSGGQALRSYTF
>-|TRBJ2-3|TRBV5-1|-
TGCGCCAGCAGTTATTCGGAGGGGACAGATACGCAGTATTTT
CASSYSEGTDTQYF
>-|TRBJ2-5|TRBV7-9|TRBD1
TGTGCCAGCAGCTCATTGACAGGGGGCTTGAAAGAGACCCAGTACTTC
CASSSLTGGLKETQYF
>-|TRBJ2-7|TRBV5-1|-
TGCGCCAGCAGCCCGGGAGGGGGCAACTACGAGCAGTACTTC
CASSPGGGNYEQYF
>-|TRBJ2-2|TRBV5-4|TRBD1
TGTGCCAGCAGCCCCAACAGGGGGCCCACCGGGGAGCTGTTTTTT
CASSPNRGPTGELFF
>-|TRBJ1-5|TRBV9|TRBD1
TGTGCCAGCAGCCAGACAGGGAATAGCAATCAGCCCCAGCATTTT
CASSQTGNSNQPQHF
>-|TRBJ2-3|TRBV14|-
TGTGCCAGCCGGGGGCCTTGGAGCGCAGATACGCAGTATTTT
CASRGPWSADTQYF
>-|TRBJ2-3|TRBV5-1|-
TGCGCCAGCAGTTCTGGGGCCATCACAGATACGCAGTATTTT
CASSSGAITDTQYF
>-|TRBJ2-1|TRBV7-2|-
TGTGCCAGCAGCTTAGCGGTAACCCCGTACAATGAGCAGTTCTTC
CASSLAVTPYNEQFF
>-|TRBJ1-4|TRBV6-6|-
TGTGCCAGCAGTAACCCAGCAGCAACTAATGAAAAACTGTTTTTT
CASSNPAATNEKLFF
>-|TRBJ2-7|TRBV27|-
TGTGCCAGCAGTTTATCTGCGGTCTCCTACGAGCAGTACTTC
CASSLSAVSYEQYF
>-|TRBJ2-1|TRBV6-4|-
TGTGCCAGCAGTGACTCGCGGAGTGAGCAGTTCTTC
CASSDSRSEQFF
>-|TRBJ2-5|TRBV6-2/TRBV6-3|-
TGTGCCAGCAGTTACCTGGGGACACAGCAAGAGACCCAGTACTTC
CASSYLGTQQETQYF
>once|TRBJ1-5|TRBV28|-
TGTGCCAGCAGTTTTGGCAGGGATAGCAATCAGCCCCAGCATTTT
CASSFGRDSNQPQHF
>-|TRBJ2-1|TRBV3-1/TRBV3-2|TRBD2
TGTGCCAGCAGCCAAGATCTACAGCGGGGGGGAAAGCAGTTCTTC
CASSQDLQRGGKQFF
>few|TRBJ2-5|TRBV5-5|-
TGTGCCAGCAGCTTCGGGTACCGCCAAGAGACCCAGTACTTC
CASSFGYRQETQYF
>-|TRBJ1-1|TRBV13|-
TGTGCCAGCAGCTTAAGCCACCTACTAGGCACTGAAGCTTTCTTT
CASSLSHLLGTEAFF
>-|TRBJ2-1|TRBV5-1|-
TGCGCCAGCAGCTACGTGGGGTCGGCAGTTGAGCAGTTCTTC
CASSYVGSAVEQFF
>-|TRBJ2-3|TRBV9|-
TGTGCCAGCAGCGTAGGTCCGAGGGGAGATACGCAGTATTTT
CASSVGPRGDTQYF
>-|TRBJ2-1|TRBV3-1/TRBV3-2|-
TGTGCCAGCACCCATCGGGGTTCTGGCCATGAGCAGTTCTTC
CASTHRGSGHEQFF
>-|TRBJ1-1|TRBV20-1|-
TGCAGTGCTAGGGGAGGGGTTGAAGCTTTCTTT
CSARGGVEAFF
>-|TRBJ2-7|TRBV7-2|-
TGTGCCAGCAGCTTAGGGCCTACCTCCTACGAGCAGTACTTC
CASSLGPTSYEQYF
>-|TRBJ2-7|TRBV9|-
TGTGCCAGCAGCGTAGGGAGAGGGGGAGGGTACGAGCAGTACTTC
CASSVGRGGGYEQYF
>-|TRBJ2-1|TRBV10-3|TRBD2
TGTGCCATCAGTGAGTCTTTCGGTAGCGGGGGGGCGTGGAATGAGCAGTTCTTC
CAISESFGSGGAWNEQFF
>-|TRBJ1-1|TRBV3-1/TRBV3-2|-
TGTGCCAGCAGCCATGGGGGAAACACTGAAGCTTTCTTT
CASSHGGNTEAFF
>-|TRBJ2-2|TRBV29-1|TRBD2
TGCAGCGTTGAACCCGGGACTAGCGTCACCGGGGAGCTGTTTTTT
CSVEPGTSVTGELFF
>-|TRBJ1-2|TRBV18|TRBD1
TGTGCCAGCTCACCTCCAACCGGGACAGGGTCGGGCTACACCTTC
CASSPPTGTGSGYTF
>-|TRBJ2-7|TRBV19|TRBD1
TGTGCCAGTAGCTCCGGGACAGGGGGCTACGAGCAGTACTTC
CASSSGTGGYEQYF
>-|TRBJ2-1|TRBV24-1|TRBD1
TGTGCCACCAGTGAAACCGGGACAGGGTTGGATGAGCAGTTCTTC
CATSETGTGLDEQFF
>-|TRBJ2-6|TRBV15|-
TGTGCCACCCGGATTCGGGGGGCCAACGTCCTGACTTTC
CATRIRGANVLTF
>-|TRBJ2-3|TRBV19|-
TGTGCCAGTAGTTGGACTCTCCAGCGGGCTTCCACAGATACGCAGTATTTT
CASSWTLQRASTDTQYF
>-|TRBJ1-5|TRBV4-1|TRBD1
TGCGCCAGCAGCCAGGAGAGACAGGGGCGTCAGCCCCAGCATTTT
CASSQERQGRQPQHF
>few|TRBJ1-6|TRBV5-5|TRBD1
TGTGCCAGCAGCTTGGAAGGGGGCAATCACCCCGGCTCACCCCTCCACTTT
CASSLEGGNHPGSPLHF